What follows are 23 T cell receptor beta chains derived from one specimen sequenced in a study of beta chain features in type 1 diabetes. The whole isolated RNA underwent reverse transcription, so sequencing captured expressed TCRB transcripts. Measured with immunoSEQ multiplex PCR; TCRdb has only the in-frame clones, and not every one. The sample yields roughly 610,000 clones, roughly a sixth seen once. Sequencing used naive CD4+ T cells from blood. These receptor sequences come from a man younger than 30 in good health.

V gene TRBV7-9 combines with J gene TRBJ2-2; 7 bases are shared with TRBD1. CDR1 and CDR2 from the germline V gene are SEHNR and FQNEAQ (reference sequence). There are 16 residues in the CDR3. V gave up 2 bases and J gave up 2 bases; unmatched junction bases: 5. CDR3 region: CASSLLRDRNTGELFF. The CDR3, as DNA: TGTGCCAGCAGCTTATTAAGGGACAGAAACACCGGGGAGCTGTTTTTT.

This clone occurred a few times. The rearrangement links TRBV28 to TRBJ2-3; D is unresolved. CDR1 is MDHEN, CDR2 SYDVKM, per germline. Trimming took off 6 bases at V and 0 bases at J, with 10 bases between the two ends. The CDR3 runs 14 residues. CDR3 loop: CASSQIGSTDTQYF. The CDR3 bases are TGTGCCAGCAGCCAAATTGGGAGCACAGATACGCAGTATTTT.

This sequence joins TRBV19 and TRBJ1-2; D gene unclear. Germline loops: CDR1 LNHDA, CDR2 SQIVND (reference sequence). V gave up 3 bases and J gave up 4 bases, with 12 bases separating them. This CDR3 has 14 residues. As DNA, the CDR3 is TGTGCCAGTAGTATGGCCGAAACAGTCTATGGCTACACCTTC. Amino acid sequence: CASSMAETVYGYTF.

The rearrangement links TRBV19 to TRBJ1-2, with D perhaps matching TRBD1 (5 bases). Trimming took 7 bases from V and 3 from J, leaving 15 bases between them. Germline values: CDR1 LNHDA, CDR2 SQIVND (reference sequence). This CDR3 has 14 amino acids. DNA of the CDR3: TGTGCCAGTATCCACCAAGGGGCTGACTATGGCTACACCTTC. Translated: CASIHQGADYGYTF. The whole variable domain, remainder taken from reference TRBV19 and TRBJ1-2, is DGGITQSPKYLFRKEGQNVTLSCEQNLNHDAMYWYRQDPGQGLRLIYYSQIVNDFQKGDIAEGYSVSREKKESFPLTVTSAQKNPTAFYLCASIHQGADYGYTFGSGTRLTVV.

This clone was observed a few times. V is TRBV2 and J is TRBJ1-2; maybe TRBD1 (6 bases). V lost 4 bases and J 4 bases, leaving 10 bases between the germline ends. This CDR3 has 13 amino acids. Germline V gene lookup returns CDR1 SNHLY and CDR2 FYNNEI. CDR3 nucleotide sequence: TGTGCCAGCAGTGGGCAGGGGCCCTATGGCTACACCTTC. It yields the protein CASSGQGPYGYTF.

This clone was counted only a few times. J is TRBJ1-4 and V is TRBV7-2, with a weak D call TRBD1 (5 bases). CDR1 is SGHTA and CDR2 is FQGNSA in the germline V gene. Trimming left V 5 bases short and J 3 bases short, with 19 bases between. CDR3 size: 17 residues. The CDR3 loop reads CASSLKPGGSSNEKLFF. As DNA, the CDR3 is TGTGCCAGCAGCCTCAAGCCGGGGGGTTCATCTAATGAAAAACTGTTTTTT.

The chain carries TRBV6-5 and TRBJ2-3; 7 nucleotides line up with TRBD1. The CDR3 is made up of 15 amino acids. V shed 6 bases, J shed 0 bases, and the junction held 6 bases outside the gene matches. Germline values: CDR1 MNHEY, CDR2 SVGAGI. Here the CDR3 DNA reads TGTGCCAGCAGGAGGGGGCTTACTAGCACAGATACGCAGTATTTT. It encodes CASRRGLTSTDTQYF.

The rearrangement uses TRBV5-1 and TRBJ2-6, with 7 nucleotides matching TRBD1. CDR3 length: 13 residues. Germline CDR1 SGHRS, CDR2 YFSETQ. The ends lost 2 bases at V and 13 bases at J; junction bases unmatched: 6. CDR3 loop: CASSFDRDNVLTF. In DNA, the CDR3 is TGCGCCAGCAGCTTTGACAGGGATAATGTCCTGACTTTC.

This chain joins TRBV19 and TRBJ1-6; tentative D call: TRBD1 (6 bases). This CDR3 has 13 amino acids. Trimming stripped 5 bases from V and 7 bases from J, with 9 bases between. The V gene's germline CDR1 is LNHDA and CDR2 SQIVND (reference sequence). CDR3 residues: CASSQGWNSPLHF. As DNA, the CDR3 is TGTGCCAGTAGTCAGGGGTGGAATTCACCCCTCCACTTT.

This clone was recorded a few times. The chain links TRBV7-2 to TRBJ1-3; D gene ambiguous. The CDR3 has 16 amino acids. CDR1 SGHTA and CDR2 FQGNSA come from the germline V gene. V dropped 0 bases and J dropped 0 bases, with 9 bases sitting between them. The CDR3 region is CASSLAARASGNTIYF. For the CDR3, the DNA is TGTGCCAGCAGCTTAGCAGCCAGAGCCTCTGGAAACACCATATATTTT.

This clone was recorded a few times. This chain links TRBV19 with TRBJ1-1, with D tentatively TRBD1 (6 bases). Germline V gene data show CDR1 as LNHDA and CDR2 as SQIVND (reference sequence). The CDR3 runs to 16 residues. V was trimmed by 11 bases and J by 0 bases, leaving 22 bases between them. The DNA of the CDR3 is TGTGCCTCGACAGGCGGAACAGGGCAACTGAACACTGAAGCTTTCTTT. It yields the protein CASTGGTGQLNTEAFF.

This clone was recorded a few times. The chain has TRBV10-3 and TRBJ1-1; weak D call: TRBD1 (5 bases). The V and J ends lost 3 bases and 0 bases respectively, with 11 bases between them. The germline CDR1 and CDR2 sequences are ENHRY and SYGVKD. The CDR3 is 15 residues long. The CDR3 is CAISDGQGLNTEAFF. The CDR3 nucleotides read TGTGCCATCAGTGATGGTCAGGGACTGAACACTGAAGCTTTCTTT.

The V and J genes are TRBV11-3 and TRBJ2-5; tentative D call: TRBD2 (5 bases). Trimming shortened V by 4 bases and J by 5 bases, and 8 bases separated the two germline ends. Germline V gene lookup returns CDR1 SGHNT and CDR2 YENEEA. CDR3 length: 12 amino acids. CDR3 residues: CASSSGIETQYF. CDR3 in DNA: TGTGCCAGCAGCTCCGGGATCGAGACCCAGTACTTC.

V usage is TRBV11-2 and J usage is TRBJ2-7; 11 nucleotides match TRBD1. The CDR3 loop spans 15 amino acids. The germline V gene has CDR1 SGHAT and CDR2 FQNNGV. V lost 5 bases and J lost 0; bases outside the gene matches: 3. CDR3: CASSVGQGASYEQYF. The CDR3, as DNA: TGTGCCAGCAGCGTCGGACAGGGGGCCTCCTACGAGCAGTACTTC.

The chain recombines TRBV2 with TRBJ1-1; no clear D. Germline V lookup: CDR1 SNHLY, CDR2 FYNNEI. This CDR3 contains 15 residues. V dropped 6 bases and J dropped 4 bases, with 18 bases sitting between them. CDR3 residues: CASRPPSHRGTEAFF. DNA of the CDR3: TGTGCCAGCAGGCCCCCTTCCCACCGTGGCACTGAAGCTTTCTTT.

The table lists this clone with a few counts. The V and J genes are TRBV7-3 and TRBJ2-1; 9 nucleotides line up with TRBD2. J gave up 8 bases and V 1 base, and 3 bases lay outside the gene matches. This CDR3 has 14 residues. Germline V gene data show CDR1 as SGHTA and CDR2 as FQGTGA. CDR3 sequence: CASSLNAGGYEQFF. In DNA, the CDR3 is TGTGCCAGCAGCTTAAATGCGGGAGGGTATGAGCAGTTCTTC.

This rearrangement joins TRBV7-2 to TRBJ2-5; TRBD1 is a possible D gene (6 bases). The J call is uncertain, as TRBJ2-7 better fits the DNA end. The CDR3 loop spans 14 amino acids. CDR1 SGHTA and CDR2 FQGNSA come from the germline V gene. The CDR3 nucleotides read TGTGCCAGCAGCTTATCTCAGGGGTACTACGAGCAGTACTTC. Its translation is CASSLSQGYYEQYF.

The chain has TRBV6-1 and TRBJ2-3; 8 bases are shared with TRBD2. The CDR3 is 13 residues long. The germline V gene encodes CDR1 MNHNS and CDR2 SASEGT. Unmatched junction bases numbered 1, after V lost 7 bases and J lost 1 base. Here the CDR3 reads CASNGRGTDTQYF. The DNA of the CDR3 is TGTGCCAGCAACGGGAGGGGCACAGATACGCAGTATTTT.

This clone was seen only a few times. This chain joins TRBV5-6 and TRBJ2-1; the D is unclear. The CDR3 consists of 15 residues. V shed 2 bases and J shed 1 base, with 10 bases lying between them. The germline V gene has CDR1 SGHDT and CDR2 YYEEEE. CDR3 sequence (DNA): TGTGCCAGCAGCTTTTATAGGCTGTCCTACAATGAGCAGTTCTTC. It codes for CASSFYRLSYNEQFF.

The V gene is TRBV5-1, the J gene TRBJ2-7; D not certain. The CDR3 extends over 15 amino acids. The germline V gene encodes CDR1 SGHRS and CDR2 YFSETQ. Trimming cost V 4 bases and J 2 bases, with 16 bases left between them. In DNA form, the CDR3 reads TGCGCCAGCAGCATCGGCGCTCAAGGCGCCTACGAGCAGTACTTC. The encoded protein is CASSIGAQGAYEQYF.

The J gene is TRBJ2-7, the V gene TRBV27; TRBD2 is a possible D gene (5 bases). Germline V CDR1 and CDR2: MNHEY, SMNVEV (reference sequence). The CDR3 loop spans 14 amino acids. V was cut by 2 bases and J by 3 bases, with 11 bases left in between. The CDR3 DNA reads as TGTGCCAGCAGTTTACTTCGGGGTTTCTACGAGCAGTACTTC. Translating it yields CASSLLRGFYEQYF.

In this sample, this clone turned up a few times. This chain joins TRBV28 and TRBJ2-3; TRBD1 is a possible D gene (5 bases). Per the germline V gene, CDR1 is MDHEN and CDR2 is SYDVKM. The V gene lost 7 bases and the J gene lost 0 bases, with 17 bases spanning the gap. The CDR3 has 16 amino acids. The CDR3 DNA reads TGTGCCAGCAACACCCCCCCAGGGCATAGCACAGATACGCAGTATTTT. This sequence encodes CASNTPPGHSTDTQYF.

This chain uses TRBV14 with TRBJ2-1; maybe TRBD1 (5 bases). In germline, CDR1 is SGHDN, CDR2 FVKESK. The CDR3 contains 15 residues. The V end lost 4 bases, the J end lost 0 bases, and 10 bases lay between the germline ends. CDR3 in DNA: TGTGCCAGCAGCCTCCACAGGAGCTCCTACAATGAGCAGTTCTTC. Its protein is CASSLHRSSYNEQFF. Based on the CDR3 plus reference TRBV14 and TRBJ2-1, the full variable domain is EAGVTQFPSHSVIEKGQTVTLRCDPISGHDNLYWYRRVMGKEIKFLLHFVKESKQDESGMPNNRFLAERTGGTYSTLKVQPAELEDSGVYFCASSLHRSSYNEQFFGPGTRLTVL.